This passage covers 8 T cell receptor beta chains from one sample sequenced in a study of post-analysis software for immune sequencing data. Study outcomes and limitations: Five TRBV segments were more frequent in patients than controls; TRBV5-6, TRBV5-1 and TRBV20-1 belonged to this group.

Their antigens remain unidentified. cDNA libraries of TCR beta carried unique molecular identifiers. Each CDR3 protein is one row after TCRdb ran MiXCR on the PCR reads. Of hundreds of thousands of distinct CDR3 sequences detected, 55% to 70% appear once; the ten largest clones hold approximately 10%. The sequencing input was blood. The receptors originated from a girl between 2 and 10 years old with multiple sclerosis.

This rearrangement joins TRBV5-1 to TRBJ2-1, with D possibly being TRBD2 (5 bases). V gave up 0 bases and J gave up 4 bases, with 11 bases separating them. There are 15 residues in the CDR3. The germline gives CDR1 SGHRS, CDR2 YFSETQ. The DNA of the CDR3 is TGCGCCAGCAGCTTGGTACGGGAAGTATACAATGAGCAGTTCTTC. This translates into CASSLVREVYNEQFF.

V is TRBV5-1 and J is TRBJ2-3; 8 bases fit TRBD1. The CDR3 is 14 amino acids. The V segment lost 5 bases and the J segment 6 bases; nucleotides outside the gene matches: 8. The V gene's germline CDR1 is SGHRS and CDR2 YFSETQ. The DNA for the CDR3 is TGCGCCAGCAGTCAGGGACAGGAGAAGGATACGCAGTATTTT. Protein: CASSQGQEKDTQYF.

The V gene is TRBV7-2, the J gene TRBJ2-7; either TRBD1 or TRBD2 may supply D (6 bases each). The CDR3 has 17 amino acids. V shed 1 base and J shed 1 base, with 17 bases lying between them. Germline V gives CDR1 SGHTA, CDR2 FQGNSA. The CDR3 protein is CASSLDVGGLTSYEQYF. The CDR3 nucleotides read TGTGCCAGCAGCTTAGACGTAGGGGGACTCACATCCTACGAGCAGTACTTC.

J is TRBJ2-1 and V is TRBV5-5, with D unresolved. The germline V and J ends were trimmed by 4 bases and 5 bases, with 10 bases remaining between them. Per the germline V gene, CDR1 is SGHKS and CDR2 is YYEKEE (reference sequence). The CDR3 loop spans 13 amino acids. The DNA for the CDR3 is TGTGCCAGCAGCCCATGGGTCCACAATGAGCAGTTCTTC. It yields the protein CASSPWVHNEQFF.

The chain is built from TRBV29-1 and TRBJ2-1; maybe TRBD1 (5 bases). V was trimmed by 1 base and J by 1 base, leaving 20 bases between them. Germline CDR1 reads SQVTM; CDR2 reads ANQGSEA. CDR3 length equals 18 residues. The CDR3 is CSVEVGSGLHRSYNEQFF. The CDR3 DNA reads TGCAGCGTTGAAGTCGGGTCAGGGCTACATAGGTCCTACAATGAGCAGTTCTTC.

The chain uses TRBV5-1 and TRBJ2-1; D might be TRBD1 or TRBD2, each matching 5 bases. The V gene lost 0 bases and the J gene lost 6 bases, with 13 bases spanning the gap. This CDR3 region has 15 residues. Germline assignment: CDR1 SGHRS and CDR2 YFSETQ. Here the CDR3 reads CASSLGGGGPNEQFF. The CDR3, as DNA: TGCGCCAGCAGCTTGGGGGGCGGAGGCCCCAATGAGCAGTTCTTC.

V gene TRBV5-1 combines with J gene TRBJ2-1; D not certain. Trimming stripped 3 bases from V and 0 bases from J, with 13 bases between. Per germline, CDR1 SGHRS and CDR2 YFSETQ. The CDR3 extends over 16 amino acids. CDR3: CASSSTDQSSYNEQFF. DNA for the CDR3: TGCGCCAGCAGCTCTACGGATCAGAGCTCCTACAATGAGCAGTTCTTC.

The V gene is TRBV20-1, the J gene TRBJ1-5; possible D gene TRBD1, 6 bases. V was cut by 6 bases and J by 6 bases, with 12 bases left in between. The V gene's germline CDR1 is DFQATT and CDR2 SNEGSKA (reference sequence). The CDR3 covers 12 residues. The CDR3 is CSAAQGSQPQHF. The CDR3 DNA sequence: TGCAGTGCAGCACAGGGTAGTCAGCCCCAGCATTTT.